The entry below describes one TCR beta chain. Its antigen is not identified. The data stem from a study of cytomegalovirus exposure and HLA in healthy donors. Study-wide points: The authors enumerated 150 to 200 TCR beta chains as linked to cytomegalovirus. In vitro assays verified that three CMV-associated chains recognized CMV antigens specifically.

In the PCR, 60 Vbeta and 13 Jbeta primers were used. The data were produced by immunoSEQ multiplex PCR, yet TCRdb's version contains in-frame clones alone and is incomplete. The sample yields 83,000 or so clones, around 79% seen once. Trimming removed 2 bases from V and 1 base from J, with 10 bases in between. This CDR3 is built from 15 residues. Germline V gene data show CDR1 as SGHVS and CDR2 as FNYEAQ. The TCR sequence derives from a woman aged 40 to 50 in good health and CMV-seropositive. The chain combines TRBV7-6 with TRBJ2-3; weak D call: TRBD2 (6 bases). What was sequenced was PBMCs. CDR3 coding DNA: TGTGCCAGCAGCTTATTAGCGGAGCGCACAGATACGCAGTATTTT. Its protein is CASSLLAERTDTQYF.